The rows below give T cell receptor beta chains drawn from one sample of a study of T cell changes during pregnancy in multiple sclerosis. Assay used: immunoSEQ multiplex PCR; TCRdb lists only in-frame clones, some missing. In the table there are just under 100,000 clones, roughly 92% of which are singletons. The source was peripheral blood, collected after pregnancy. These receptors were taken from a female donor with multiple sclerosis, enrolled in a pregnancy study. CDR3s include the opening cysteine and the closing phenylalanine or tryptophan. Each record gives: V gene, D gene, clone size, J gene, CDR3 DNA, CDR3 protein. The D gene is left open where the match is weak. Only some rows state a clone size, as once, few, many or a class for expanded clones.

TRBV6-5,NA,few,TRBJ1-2,TGTGCCAGCAGTTACTCGATTACAGGAACAGATGGCTACACCTTC,CASSYSITGTDGYTF
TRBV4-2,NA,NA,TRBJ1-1,TGTGCCAGCAGCCAAAAACAGCTGAACACTGAAGCTTTCTTT,CASSQKQLNTEAFF
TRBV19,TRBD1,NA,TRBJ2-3,TGTGCCAGTAGAAAACAGGGGTGGGGTACTAGCACAGATACGCAGTATTTT,CASRKQGWGTSTDTQYF
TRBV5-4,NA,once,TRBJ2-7,TGTGCCAGCAGCTTGGCTGGGCGACTAAACTACGAGCAGTACTTC,CASSLAGRLNYEQYF
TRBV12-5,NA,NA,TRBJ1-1,TGTGCTAGCCTCCTATGGACACAAGGTGAAGCTTTCTTT,CASLLWTQGEAFF
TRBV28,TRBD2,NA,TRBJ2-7,TGTGCCAGCAGTTCGCCAGCGGGAGTGATCTACGAGCAGTACTTC,CASSSPAGVIYEQYF
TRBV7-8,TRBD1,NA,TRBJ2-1,TGTGCCAGCAGCCCGACAGGGCTAGTGCAGTTCTTC,CASSPTGLVQFF
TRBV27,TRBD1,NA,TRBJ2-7,TGTGCCAGCAGTGGGGGACAGGGGACTCCCTACGAGCAGTACTTC,CASSGGQGTPYEQYF
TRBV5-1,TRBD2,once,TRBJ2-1,TGCGCCAGCAGCTTGGCTAATGTAGCGGGTGCCATATACAATGAGCAGTTCTTC,CASSLANVAGAIYNEQFF
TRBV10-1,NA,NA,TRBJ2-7,TGCGCCAGCAGTGATCCCGGGAGCTACGAGCAGTACTTC,CASSDPGSYEQYF
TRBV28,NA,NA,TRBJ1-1,TGTGCCAGCAGTTGGTCCCGGGGCACTGAAGCTTTCTTT,CASSWSRGTEAFF
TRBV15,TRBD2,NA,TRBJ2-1,TGTGCCACCAGCAGAGGACTAGCGGGGGGGGGCTCCTACAATGAGCAGTTCTTC,CATSRGLAGGGSYNEQFF
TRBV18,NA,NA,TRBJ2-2,TGTGCCAGCTCACCACGGGGACTCACCAACACCGGGGAGCTGTTTTTT,CASSPRGLTNTGELFF
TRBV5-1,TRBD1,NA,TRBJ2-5,TGCGCCAGCAGCTTTTCCGGGACAGGGAGGTACCAGTACTTC,CASSFSGTGRYQYF
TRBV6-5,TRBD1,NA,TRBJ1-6,TGTGCCAGCAGTTACTCAGGGGGCGGTAATTCACCCCTCCACTTT,CASSYSGGGNSPLHF
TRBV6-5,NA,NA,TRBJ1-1,TGTGCCAGCCTTCCCCTCACAGAGAACACTGAAGCTTTCTTT,CASLPLTENTEAFF
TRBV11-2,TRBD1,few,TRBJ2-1,TGTGCCAGCAGCCCTCGAACCGGGACAGTATTGAACAATGAGCAGTTCTTC,CASSPRTGTVLNNEQFF
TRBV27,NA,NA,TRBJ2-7,TGTGCCAGCGGGACTCCCTACGAGCAGTACTTC,CASGTPYEQYF
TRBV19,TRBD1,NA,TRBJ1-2,TGTGCCAGTAGTAGGATGGACAGGGGCGACGGCTACACCTTC,CASSRMDRGDGYTF
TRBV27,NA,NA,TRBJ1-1,TGTGCCAGCAGCGTTAGTCATAACACTGAAGCTTTCTTT,CASSVSHNTEAFF
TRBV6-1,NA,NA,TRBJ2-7,TGTGCCAGCAGTGAAGCGATGACACTCCCCTACGAGCAGTACTTC,CASSEAMTLPYEQYF
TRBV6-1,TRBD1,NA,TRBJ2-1,TGTGCCAGCAGTGAAGGCTTGGCAGGGGGCCATCATGAGCAGTTCTTC,CASSEGLAGGHHEQFF
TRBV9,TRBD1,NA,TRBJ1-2,TGTGCCAGCAGCGCTCGGGACAGGGGGTTGGATGGCTACACCTTC,CASSARDRGLDGYTF
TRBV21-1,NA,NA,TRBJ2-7,TGTGCCAGCAGCAAAGGAGGACAGGGCCTCTCCTACGAGCAGTACTTC,CASSKGGQGLSYEQYF
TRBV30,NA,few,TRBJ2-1,TGTGCCTGGAACCCGGGACTTGTCAATGAGCAGTTCTTC,CAWNPGLVNEQFF
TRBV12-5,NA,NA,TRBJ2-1,TGTGCTAGTGGACAGGGATACAATGAGCAGTTCTTC,CASGQGYNEQFF
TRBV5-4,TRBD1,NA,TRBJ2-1,TGTGCCAGCAGGCCCGGGACAGATGCTTTCTACAATGAGCAGTTCTTC,CASRPGTDAFYNEQFF
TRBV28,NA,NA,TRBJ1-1,TGTGCCAGCAGGACCCTCAGGGGCTGGAAGGCGAACACTGAAGCTTTCTTT,CASRTLRGWKANTEAFF
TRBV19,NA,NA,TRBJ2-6,TGTGCCAGTCGACAGGTCTTGGGGAGCTCTGGGGCCAACGTCCTGACTTTC,CASRQVLGSSGANVLTF
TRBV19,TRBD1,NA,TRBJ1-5,TGTGCCAGTAGTCTCCTCAGGGGGCGAAGCAATCAGCCCCAGCATTTT,CASSLLRGRSNQPQHF
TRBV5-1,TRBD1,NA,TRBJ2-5,TGCGCCAGCAGCTTGGCCAGGACAGGCCAAGAGACCCAGTACTTC,CASSLARTGQETQYF
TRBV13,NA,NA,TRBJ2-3,TGTGCCAGCAGCTTAGTGGGGCCAGATACGCAGTATTTT,CASSLVGPDTQYF
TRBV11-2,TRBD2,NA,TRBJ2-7,TGTGCCAGCAGCTTACGACTAGCGGACGCCTACGAGCAGTACTTC,CASSLRLADAYEQYF
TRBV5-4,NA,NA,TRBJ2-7,TGTGCCAGCAGCCCTGGACAGATCTCCTACGAGCAGTACTTC,CASSPGQISYEQYF
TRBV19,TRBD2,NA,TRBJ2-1,TGTGCCAGTAGTATATCGGGACTACCAACGAATGAGCAGTTCTTC,CASSISGLPTNEQFF
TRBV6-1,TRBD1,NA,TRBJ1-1,TGTGCCAGCAGTGACGACAGGGGCCCGATGAACACTGAAGCTTTCTTT,CASSDDRGPMNTEAFF
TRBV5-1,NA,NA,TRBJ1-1,TGCGCCAGCTTCAGGGAGGTGAACACTGAAGCTTTCTTT,CASFREVNTEAFF
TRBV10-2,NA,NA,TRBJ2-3,TGCGCCAGCAGTGCATATGGCCTCACAGATACGCAGTATTTT,CASSAYGLTDTQYF
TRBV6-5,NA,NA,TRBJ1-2,TGTGCCAGCACCCCTGTAGCAGGGCACTATGGCTACACCTTC,CASTPVAGHYGYTF
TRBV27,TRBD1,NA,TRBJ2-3,TGTGCCAGCAGATTCGAACAGGGGTACACAGATACGCAGTATTTT,CASRFEQGYTDTQYF
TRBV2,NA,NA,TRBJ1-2,TGTGCCAGCCTTTTTCGGGACACCGACTATGGCTACACCTTC,CASLFRDTDYGYTF
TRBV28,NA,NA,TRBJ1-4,TGTGCCAGCAGTACGACAGCAACTAATGAAAAACTGTTTTTT,CASSTTATNEKLFF
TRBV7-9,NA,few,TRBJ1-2,TGTGCCAGCAGCGGGGAGGGAACAGTTTCCTATGGCTACACCTTC,CASSGEGTVSYGYTF
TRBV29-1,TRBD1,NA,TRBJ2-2,TGCAGCGTTGAAGCTGAGACAGGGCTTTACACCGGGGAGCTGTTTTTT,CSVEAETGLYTGELFF
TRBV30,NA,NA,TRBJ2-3,TGTGCCTGGACAGTTCCCTCTAGCACAGATACGCAGTATTTT,CAWTVPSSTDTQYF
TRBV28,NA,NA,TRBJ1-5,TGTGCCAGCACGAGTCAGCCCCAGCATTTT,CASTSQPQHF
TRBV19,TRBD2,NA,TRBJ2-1,TGTGCCAGTAGTATCGGAGGTGGGAGGGCCGGGGAGCAGTTCTTC,CASSIGGGRAGEQFF
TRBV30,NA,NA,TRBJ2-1,TGTGCCTGGAAAGGGAGCTCCTACAATGAGCAGTTCTTC,CAWKGSSYNEQFF
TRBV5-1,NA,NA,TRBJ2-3,TGCGCCAGCAGCTTGGGAGGGTTTACTAGCACAGATACGCAGTATTTT,CASSLGGFTSTDTQYF
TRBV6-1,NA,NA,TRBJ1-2,TGTGCCAGCAGTGAACTGAACAGCCCTCTCTTC,CASSELNSPLF
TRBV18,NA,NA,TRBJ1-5,TGTGCCAGCTCACCTAACGTGGGCGGGGGGCAGCCCCAGCATTTT,CASSPNVGGGQPQHF
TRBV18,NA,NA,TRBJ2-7,TGTGCCAGCTCACCGGGGGCCCACGAGCAGTACTTC,CASSPGAHEQYF
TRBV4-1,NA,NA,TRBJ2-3,TGCGCCAGCAGCCAGGGCCCGACCACAGATACGCAGTATTTT,CASSQGPTTDTQYF
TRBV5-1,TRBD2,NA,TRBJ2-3,TGCGCCAGCAGCGGGAGGGACGAAGGCACAGATACGCAGTATTTT,CASSGRDEGTDTQYF
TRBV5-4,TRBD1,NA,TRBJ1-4,TGTGCCAGCAGCTTTTCACAGGGGGGGGTTGAAAAACTGTTTTTT,CASSFSQGGVEKLFF
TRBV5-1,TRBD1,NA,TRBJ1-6,TGCGCCAGCAGCCTTCAGACAGGGGACAATTCACCCCTCCACTTT,CASSLQTGDNSPLHF
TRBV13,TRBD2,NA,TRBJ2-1,TGTGCCAGCAGCCCCGCTAGCGGGAGAGAGCAGTTCTTC,CASSPASGREQFF
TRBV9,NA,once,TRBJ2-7,TGTGCCAGCTCCGGGACTGGCGCCTACGAGCAGTACTTC,CASSGTGAYEQYF
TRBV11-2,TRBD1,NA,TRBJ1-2,TGTGCCAGCAGCTTTTCAGGGGGCGCTGGGGGCTACACCTTC,CASSFSGGAGGYTF
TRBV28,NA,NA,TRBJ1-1,TGTGCCAGCAGTTTATTGGGGCCTGTGAACACTGAAGCTTTCTTT,CASSLLGPVNTEAFF